The next 23 T cell receptor beta chains were all read from a single sample in a study of blood T cell repertoires in COVID-19. Produced via immunoSEQ multiplex PCR; TCRdb's table is partial and in-frame only. This table holds around 300,000 clones, roughly 89% found once. Sequenced sample: peripheral blood. The receptors here all came from a man aged 45-60 years with acute or convalescent COVID-19.

The chain combines TRBV14 with TRBJ1-2; tentatively, D is TRBD1 (5 bases). V gave up 4 bases and J gave up 4 bases, with 19 bases separating them. The CDR3 contains 16 residues. Germline loops: CDR1 SGHDN, CDR2 FVKESK. CDR3 DNA sequence: TGTGCCAGCAGCCTAGCCGGGGGAGCCCGTCGCTATGGCTACACCTTC. Amino acid sequence: CASSLAGGARRYGYTF.

The CDR3 protein is CAIRGQEYEQYF. In DNA, the CDR3 is TGTGCCATCAGAGGACAAGAATACGAGCAGTACTTC. The chain links TRBV10-3 to TRBJ2-7; possibly TRBD1 for D (5 bases). Germline CDR1 ENHRY, CDR2 SYGVKD. Trimming cost V 6 bases and J 4 bases, with 10 bases left between them. The CDR3 runs 12 residues.

The chain employs TRBV7-2 and TRBJ1-1; D gene unclear. From germline, CDR1 is SGHTA and CDR2 FQGNSA. V was pared by 5 bases and J by 0 bases, with 7 bases between. This CDR3 comprises 13 residues. CDR3 coding DNA: TGTGCCAGCAGCCCACATATGAACACTGAAGCTTTCTTT. Encoded protein: CASSPHMNTEAFF.

For the CDR3, the DNA is TGTGCCAGCAGTGACCCGGGACAGGGACATCTGTTTTTT. It encodes CASSDPGQGHLFF. The chain is built from TRBV25-1 and TRBJ2-2; 9 positions match TRBD1. The ends lost 3 bases at V and 14 bases at J; junction bases unmatched: 7. The CDR3 is 13 residues long. Germline CDR1 reads MGHDK; CDR2 reads SYGVNS. The whole variable domain, remainder taken from reference TRBV25-1 and TRBJ2-2, is EADIYQTPRYLVIGTGKKITLECSQTMGHDKMYWYQQDPGMELHLIHYSYGVNSTEKGDLSSESTVSRIRTEHFPLTLESARPSHTSQYLCASSDPGQGHLFFGEGSRLTVL.

This clone was observed once. The genes are TRBV6-6 and TRBJ1-1; D is uncertain. CDR3 size: 15 residues. CDR1 and CDR2 (germline): MNHNY, SVGAGI (reference sequence). The V end was cut by 1 base, the J end by 3 bases, with 12 bases between. The CDR3 DNA reads TGTGCCAGCAGTTACTTTTCTCACTATCACACTGAAGCTTTCTTT. Residues: CASSYFSHYHTEAFF.

This sequence joins TRBV28 and TRBJ1-2; TRBD1 agrees at 7 bases. The length of the CDR3 is 13 residues. Looked up from germline, CDR1 is MDHEN and CDR2 is SYDVKM. J lost 7 bases, V lost 1 base, and 3 bases had no gene match. The chain's CDR3 is CASSLSTGVGYTF. In nucleotides, the CDR3 is TGTGCCAGCAGTTTATCTACAGGGGTTGGCTACACCTTC.

Comments on this clone: Other DNA sequences from this sample encode an identical CDR3 as well. The chain uses TRBV12-3 or TRBV12-4 and TRBJ1-1; D not certain. The V gene lost 3 bases and the J gene lost 2 bases, with 7 bases spanning the gap. The CDR3 has 13 residues. CDR3 protein: CASSFGRNTEAFF. CDR3 DNA sequence: TGTGCCAGCAGTTTTGGGAGAAACACTGAAGCTTTCTTT.

The V gene is TRBV2, the J gene TRBJ1-1, with D uncertain. Trimming shortened V by 6 bases and J by 4 bases, and 12 bases separated the two germline ends. CDR3 length: 13 amino acids. Germline lookup yields CDR1 SNHLY and CDR2 FYNNEI. CDR3 residues: CASRVREGTEAFF. DNA for the CDR3: TGTGCCAGCAGGGTCCGGGAGGGCACTGAAGCTTTCTTT.

V gene TRBV7-9 combines with J gene TRBJ1-2, with a tentative D call TRBD1 (6 bases). The CDR3 has 16 amino acids. Germline V CDR1 and CDR2: SEHNR, FQNEAQ (reference sequence). The V end was cut by 5 bases, the J end by 4 bases, with 20 bases between. CDR3 coding DNA: TGTGCCAGCAGCCCCGAGCCGGGACAATTAGGCTATGGCTACACCTTC. Amino acids: CASSPEPGQLGYGYTF. Full variable domain (missing parts from reference TRBV7-9 and TRBJ1-2): DTGVSQNPRHKITKRGQNVTFRCDPISEHNRLYWYRQTLGQGPEFLTYFQNEAQLEKSRLLSDRFSAERPKGSFSTLEIQRTEQGDSAMYLCASSPEPGQLGYGYTFGSGTRLTVV.

The rearrangement joins TRBV2 to TRBJ2-7; 8 bases align to TRBD1. CDR1 SNHLY and CDR2 FYNNEI come from the germline V gene. The CDR3 has 14 residues. V lost 6 bases to trimming and J lost 3 bases; unmatched junction nucleotides: 7. CDR3 DNA sequence: TGTGCCAGCAGGGGGACAGGAGTTCTCTACGAGCAGTACTTC. This translates into CASRGTGVLYEQYF.

The rearrangement joins TRBV29-1 to TRBJ2-3, with a possible D match to TRBD1 (5 bases). The germline V gene has CDR1 SQVTM and CDR2 ANQGSEA. The CDR3 loop spans 15 amino acids. Trimming left V 0 bases short and J 4 bases short, with 14 bases between. The CDR3 protein is CSVEDIRGPPDTQYF. The CDR3 coding sequence is TGCAGCGTTGAAGATATTAGGGGTCCCCCAGATACGCAGTATTTT.

V gene TRBV7-9 combines with J gene TRBJ1-1, with D possibly TRBD1 on 5 matching bases. The CDR3 is 15 residues long. Germline V gene sequence: CDR1 SEHNR, CDR2 FQNEAQ (reference sequence). V shed 3 bases and J shed 3 bases, with 14 bases lying between them. The DNA of the CDR3 is TGTGCCAGCAGCTTGGCTGGGGCCATTTACACTGAAGCTTTCTTT. It is translated as CASSLAGAIYTEAFF.

The chain has TRBV5-5 and TRBJ1-4; no clear D. The CDR3 is 13 residues long. V lost 0 bases and J lost 4, with 4 bases in between. Germline-derived CDR1 and CDR2 are SGHKS and YYEKEE (reference sequence). CDR3 sequence (DNA): TGTGCCAGCAGCTTGGCCCTTAATGAAAAACTGTTTTTT. Translated: CASSLALNEKLFF.

V usage is TRBV27 and J usage is TRBJ1-5, with D perhaps TRBD1 (5 bases). Germline CDR1 MNHEY, CDR2 SMNVEV (reference sequence). This CDR3 has 17 amino acids. The V gene lost 6 bases and the J gene lost 0 bases, with 18 bases spanning the gap. CDR3 DNA: TGTGCCAGCAGACCCGCTGGGACTTACTATAGCAATCAGCCCCAGCATTTT. This gives the protein CASRPAGTYYSNQPQHF.

This chain uses TRBV5-1 with TRBJ2-5, with D possibly matching TRBD1 (6 bases). This CDR3 spans 16 amino acids. Per germline, CDR1 SGHRS and CDR2 YFSETQ. V lost 0 bases, J lost 1 base, and 13 bases lay in between. Here the CDR3 DNA reads TGCGCCAGCAGCTTGGAGGGGGTGGGCCGCCAAGAGACCCAGTACTTC. Translation: CASSLEGVGRQETQYF.

The chain has TRBV19 and TRBJ1-4; perhaps TRBD1 as D (6 bases). CDR3 length: 15 residues. Germline-derived CDR1 and CDR2 are LNHDA and SQIVND (reference sequence). The V end lost 6 bases, the J end lost 8 bases, and 19 bases lay between the germline ends. The CDR3 loop reads CASRLLEAGDEKLFF. The CDR3 bases are TGTGCCAGTAGGCTACTGGAGGCAGGGGACGAAAAACTGTTTTTT.

The genes are TRBV7-9 and TRBJ2-5; D is undetermined. Deletions cut 1 base from V and 1 base from J, with 7 bases between. This CDR3 spans 14 amino acids. Germline V gives CDR1 SEHNR, CDR2 FQNEAQ (reference sequence). The CDR3 is CASSLGASQETQYF. CDR3 nucleotides: TGTGCCAGCAGCTTAGGGGCAAGCCAAGAGACCCAGTACTTC. The full variable domain, completed using reference TRBV7-9 and TRBJ2-5, is DTGVSQNPRHKITKRGQNVTFRCDPISEHNRLYWYRQTLGQGPEFLTYFQNEAQLEKSRLLSDRFSAERPKGSFSTLEIQRTEQGDSAMYLCASSLGASQETQYFGPGTRLLVL.

This sequence joins TRBV2 and TRBJ1-5; TRBD1 is a possible D gene (5 bases). V lost 6 bases, J lost 0 bases, and 12 bases lay in between. In germline, CDR1 is SNHLY, CDR2 FYNNEI. This CDR3 has 15 amino acids. This CDR3 is CASRYDRYSNQPQHF. For the CDR3, the DNA is TGTGCCAGCAGATACGACAGATATAGCAATCAGCCCCAGCATTTT.

The V call is TRBV19, the J call TRBJ2-7, with 8 bases aligning to TRBD2. This CDR3 is 13 amino acids long. V shed 8 bases, J shed 3 bases, and the junction held 6 bases outside the gene matches. Per germline, CDR1 LNHDA and CDR2 SQIVND (reference sequence). As DNA, the CDR3 is TGTGCCAGTCGGGGGGGGCTGAACTACGAGCAGTACTTC. It yields the protein CASRGGLNYEQYF.

This clone was found a few times. The chain is built from TRBV11-2 and TRBJ1-1; tentative D call: TRBD1 (6 bases). The CDR3 is made up of 15 amino acids. V lost 4 bases and J 7 bases, leaving 19 bases between the germline ends. CDR1 and CDR2 from the germline V gene are SGHAT and FQNNGV. The CDR3 DNA reads TGTGCCAGCAGCTCCTCACACCCCGGACAGCTTGAAGCTTTCTTT. Translated, it gives CASSSSHPGQLEAFF.

The V call is TRBV10-3, the J call TRBJ2-7; 11 bases match TRBD1. Germline values: CDR1 ENHRY, CDR2 SYGVKD. Germline trimming cut 3 bases from V and 4 bases from J; bases unmatched to any gene: 8. This CDR3 has 16 amino acids. The CDR3 coding sequence is TGTGCCATCAGTGAAAATGCCGGGACAGGGGGGTACGAGCAGTACTTC. The encoded protein is CAISENAGTGGYEQYF.

The genes are TRBV7-9 and TRBJ1-2; 11 nucleotides match TRBD1. V shed 5 bases, J shed 7 bases, and the junction held 12 bases outside the gene matches. Germline V lookup: CDR1 SEHNR, CDR2 FQNEAQ (reference sequence). The CDR3 length is 16 residues. CDR3 protein: CASSPSGTGGTGGYTF. The CDR3 region has the DNA TGTGCCAGCAGCCCCTCCGGGACAGGGGGGACGGGTGGCTACACCTTC. The complete variable domain, with remaining parts taken from reference TRBV7-9 and TRBJ1-2, reads DTGVSQNPRHKITKRGQNVTFRCDPISEHNRLYWYRQTLGQGPEFLTYFQNEAQLEKSRLLSDRFSAERPKGSFSTLEIQRTEQGDSAMYLCASSPSGTGGTGGYTFGSGTRLTVV.

The V gene is TRBV7-3, the J gene TRBJ2-7; 7 nucleotides align to TRBD1. The CDR3 extends over 13 amino acids. The germline V gene has CDR1 SGHTA and CDR2 FQGTGA. V was clipped by 5 bases and J by 3 bases; unmatched bases: 4. The CDR3 DNA follows: TGTGCCAGCAGCCGGGACAGAAACTACGAGCAGTACTTC. It is translated as CASSRDRNYEQYF.